This passage covers 13 T cell receptor beta chains from one sample sequenced in a study of T-cell reconstitution after alpha-beta-depleted transplantation in children. It was with unique molecular identifiers that the TCRbeta library was prepared. TCRdb ran MiXCR on the PCR reads and lists one entry per CDR3 protein. The repertoire holds 200,000 to 300,000 distinct CDR3 sequences, with about 25% as singletons. The sample consisted of PBMCs, taken before TCRalphabeta/CD19-depleted stem cell transplant. The receptors come from a girl aged 2 to 9 with Fanconi anemia, due to receive a stem cell transplant.

This clonotype was seen a handful of times. The chain recombines TRBV28 with TRBJ2-3; D remains ambiguous. Trimming took off 6 bases at V and 11 bases at J, with 15 bases between the two ends. Germline V lookup: CDR1 MDHEN, CDR2 SYDVKM. The CDR3 sequence is 12 residues long. The CDR3 region is CASSPPWWVQYF. The CDR3 bases are TGTGCCAGCAGCCCCCCGTGGTGGGTGCAGTATTTT. Full variable domain (rest looked up from reference TRBV28 and TRBJ2-3): DVKVTQSSRYLVKRTGEKVFLECVQDMDHENMFWYRQDPGLGLRLIYFSYDVKMKEKGDIPEGYSVSREKKERFSLILESASTNQTSMYLCASSPPWWVQYFGPGTRLTVL.

This clonotype was recorded once. This chain uses TRBV7-6 with TRBJ2-1, with 9 nucleotides matching TRBD2. After removal of 6 bases from V and 5 bases from J, the junction contained 8 bases not matched to a gene. There are 15 residues in the CDR3. Germline V gives CDR1 SGHVS, CDR2 FNYEAQ. DNA for the CDR3: TGTGCCAGCAGGAAACCTAGCGGGGCCAACAATGAGCAGTTCTTC. This encodes CASRKPSGANNEQFF.

This clonotype was observed a few times. The rearrangement links TRBV20-1 to TRBJ1-5; D remains unclear. Germline CDR1 reads DFQATT; CDR2 reads SNEGSKA (reference sequence). V was shortened by 7 bases and J by 7 bases, with 14 bases between the two germline ends. The CDR3 runs to 12 residues. The CDR3 DNA is TGCAGTGGGTTGGAGGGTGAGCAGCCCCAGCATTTT. Its translation: CSGLEGEQPQHF.

The chain couples TRBV28 to TRBJ1-1; a possible D gene is TRBD1 (6 bases). The germline V and J ends were trimmed by 4 bases and 3 bases, with 12 bases remaining between them. CDR1 MDHEN and CDR2 SYDVKM come from the germline V gene. The CDR3 has 14 residues. The CDR3 sequence is CASSSTGSDTEAFF. Written as DNA, the CDR3 is TGTGCCAGCAGTTCGACAGGATCGGACACTGAAGCTTTCTTT. Combining the CDR3 with reference TRBV28 and TRBJ1-1 gives the whole variable domain DVKVTQSSRYLVKRTGEKVFLECVQDMDHENMFWYRQDPGLGLRLIYFSYDVKMKEKGDIPEGYSVSREKKERFSLILESASTNQTSMYLCASSSTGSDTEAFFGQGTRLTVV.

The rearrangement joins TRBV6-5 to TRBJ2-3, with TRBD2 identical over 8 bases. The CDR3 extends over 14 amino acids. CDR1 MNHEY and CDR2 SVGAGI come from the germline V gene. With 4 bases clipped from V and 1 base from J, the junction kept 1 base outside the gene matches. CDR3 in DNA: TGTGCCAGCAGTTGGCGGGGGGGCACAGATACGCAGTATTTT. Encoded protein: CASSWRGGTDTQYF.

The table lists this clonotype with a count of one. J is TRBJ2-7 and V is TRBV5-4; D might be TRBD2 (5 bases). The CDR3 runs to 15 residues. V shed 0 bases and J shed 5 bases, with 15 bases lying between them. Germline V gives CDR1 SGHNT, CDR2 YYREEE (reference sequence). For the CDR3, the DNA is TGTGCCAGCAGCTTGGACCGGGGATGGGAACACGAGCAGTACTTC. Its protein is CASSLDRGWEHEQYF. Looking up the rest from reference TRBV5-4 and TRBJ2-7 gives the full variable domain: ETGVTQSPTHLIKTRGQQVTLRCSSQSGHNTVSWYQQALGQGPQFIFQYYREEENGRGNFPPRFSGLQFPNYSSELNVNALELDDSALYLCASSLDRGWEHEQYFGPGTRLTVT.

This clonotype was seen repeatedly, ten times or more. V and J are TRBV10-3 and TRBJ1-2; 7 bases agree with TRBD1. The CDR3 runs 14 residues. Trimming took 7 bases from V and 5 from J; bases not matched to a gene: 10. The germline V gene encodes CDR1 ENHRY and CDR2 SYGVKD. The CDR3 sequence is CAITDRAEIYGYTF. CDR3 in DNA: TGTGCCATCACAGACAGGGCAGAAATTTATGGCTACACCTTC.

This clonotype was seen only a few times. V is TRBV23-1 and J is TRBJ1-2; D gene ambiguous. TRBV23-1 is sorted into the ORF group, with uncertain function. Trimming stripped 8 bases from V and 5 bases from J, with 15 bases between. The CDR3 loop spans 13 amino acids. The CDR3 protein is CASDQRSMYGYTF. CDR3 DNA: TGCGCCAGCGACCAAAGATCCATGTATGGCTACACCTTC.

This clonotype was detected ten times or more. The chain combines TRBV12-3 or TRBV12-4 with TRBJ1-2; D is uncertain. CDR3 size: 12 residues. The V gene lost 4 bases and the J gene lost 6 bases, with 9 bases spanning the gap. The CDR3 DNA reads TGTGCCAGCAGTTGGGTATCTAATGGCTACACCTTC. This encodes CASSWVSNGYTF.

This clonotype occurred many times. The chain has TRBV29-1 and TRBJ2-1, with D possibly TRBD1 on 6 matching bases. The CDR3 has 17 residues. Germline CDR1 SQVTM, CDR2 ANQGSEA. V was cut by 5 bases and J by 5 bases, with 25 bases left in between. CDR3 DNA: TGCAGCGTTACCTACCTACAGGGCGCGTTGGTACACAATGAGCAGTTCTTC. This gives the protein CSVTYLQGALVHNEQFF.

This clonotype appeared many times. CDR3 region: CASSLLAGGPGEQYF. In nucleotides, the CDR3 is TGTGCCAGCAGTTTGTTAGCGGGAGGGCCGGGCGAGCAGTACTTC. The V call is TRBV28, the J call TRBJ2-7, with 11 bases identical to TRBD2. Germline lookup yields CDR1 MDHEN and CDR2 SYDVKM. V was pared by 3 bases and J by 6 bases, with 7 bases of the junction left unmatched. The CDR3 is 15 residues long.

This clonotype was counted ten times or more. The chain couples TRBV20-1 to TRBJ2-3; 7 positions agree with TRBD2. J lost 5 bases, V lost 6 bases, and 14 bases had no gene match. Germline lookup yields CDR1 DFQATT and CDR2 SNEGSKA (reference sequence). This CDR3 has 15 amino acids. DNA of the CDR3: TGCAGTGCCCCCAGGACTAGAGGGCCCCTAGATACGCAGTATTTT. It encodes CSAPRTRGPLDTQYF.

This clonotype has a count of ten or more. V is TRBV20-1 and J is TRBJ2-2; D is unclear. V gave up 1 base and J gave up 6 bases, with 6 bases separating them. The length of the CDR3 is 12 residues. Germline V lookup: CDR1 DFQATT, CDR2 SNEGSKA (reference sequence). CDR3: CSARGDPGELFF. The CDR3 region has the DNA TGCAGTGCTAGAGGAGACCCCGGGGAGCTGTTTTTT.